The 30 T cell receptor beta chains below come from one sample, sequenced in a study of CXCR3 chemokines and chemotherapy response in bladder cancer. MiXCR, applied by TCRdb to the PCR reads, yields one record per CDR3 protein. The sample carries about 13,000 distinct CDR3 sequences, about an eighth recorded once. The specimen was taken from a patient whose treatment included neoadjuvant chemotherapy. The receptors stem from a human donor with bladder cancer that did not respond to neoadjuvant chemotherapy.

By frequency in the sample, this clonotype is medium-sized (0.01 to 0.1%). The chain joins TRBV7-2 to TRBJ1-5, with 8 bases aligning to TRBD1. V dropped 5 bases and J dropped 6; count of bases not matched to a gene: 6. The CDR3 sequence is 14 residues long. Germline-derived CDR1 and CDR2 are SGHTA and FQGNSA. In nucleotides, the CDR3 is TGTGCCAGCAGCACTGGACAGGGCAGTCAGCCCCAGCATTTT. Translation gives CASSTGQGSQPQHF.

The chain carries TRBV11-2 and TRBJ2-3, with 8 nucleotides matching TRBD1. The CDR3 contains 15 residues. After removal of 5 bases from V and 3 bases from J, the junction contained 7 bases not matched to a gene. Germline CDR1 and CDR2: SGHAT and FQNNGV. This chain's CDR3 is CASSPGQGATDTQYF. Written as DNA, the CDR3 is TGTGCCAGCAGCCCAGGACAGGGTGCGACAGATACGCAGTATTTT.

This clonotype was detected many times. V gene TRBV27 combines with J gene TRBJ1-4; no reliable D call. V dropped 8 bases and J dropped 10 bases, with 17 bases sitting between them. This CDR3 region has 13 residues. The germline gives CDR1 MNHEY, CDR2 SMNVEV (reference sequence). The CDR3 DNA sequence: TGTGCCAGCGCTTCGAGGGCAGACGGAAAACTGTTTTTT. Amino acids: CASASRADGKLFF.

This clonotype was picked up a small number of times. This chain joins TRBV6-5 and TRBJ1-2; 10 bases align to TRBD1. The CDR3 consists of 14 residues. V trimming: 6 bases; J trimming: 8 bases; junction bases outside the gene matches: 9. Germline CDR1 is MNHEY and CDR2 is SVGAGI. Written as DNA, the CDR3 is TGTGCCAGCAGAACCGGACAGGGGGATAAAGGCTACACCTTC. It specifies CASRTGQGDKGYTF.

This chain connects TRBV6-5 to TRBJ1-1, with 10 nucleotides matching TRBD1. V lost 4 bases to trimming and J lost 4 bases; unmatched junction nucleotides: 6. The CDR3 runs to 15 residues. Germline V gene sequence: CDR1 MNHEY, CDR2 SVGAGI. CDR3 in DNA: TGTGCCAGCAGTTCCGCGACAGGGGGCATCACTGAAGCTTTCTTT. Translated, it gives CASSSATGGITEAFF.

This clonotype was recorded at least ten times. J is TRBJ2-1 and V is TRBV11-2, with 7 positions matching TRBD2. The CDR3 has 18 amino acids. Germline CDR1 reads SGHAT; CDR2 reads FQNNGV. J lost 4 bases, V lost 1 base, and 13 bases had no gene match. This chain's CDR3 is CASSLVGGRLTRYNEQFF. In DNA form, the CDR3 reads TGTGCCAGCAGCTTAGTCGGCGGGAGACTCACTAGATACAATGAGCAGTTCTTC.

There are a few counts of this clonotype. The V and J genes are TRBV20-1 and TRBJ2-1; 9 nucleotides match TRBD2. Germline loops: CDR1 DFQATT, CDR2 SNEGSKA (reference sequence). Trimming at V came to 3 bases and at J to 8 bases, leaving 11 bases not matched to a gene. The CDR3 has 15 residues. The CDR3, as DNA: TGCAGTGCTAGGACGGGGCGGGGGGGCGGCCATGAGCAGTTCTTC. It is translated as CSARTGRGGGHEQFF.

This clonotype has more than one count but fewer than ten. The chain links TRBV29-1 to TRBJ2-3; D uncertain. V was cut by 1 base and J by 6 bases, with 5 bases left in between. This CDR3 contains 11 residues. The germline V gene has CDR1 SQVTM and CDR2 ANQGSEA. CDR3 protein: CSVEVGDTQYF. As DNA, the CDR3 is TGCAGCGTTGAAGTTGGTGATACGCAGTATTTT.

This clonotype was found many times. The chain uses TRBV12-5 and TRBJ2-7, with no clear D. Germline V gene sequence: CDR1 LGHNT, CDR2 FRNRAP. V was cut by 2 bases and J by 7 bases, with 9 bases left in between. The CDR3 spans 12 residues. The CDR3 DNA sequence: TGTGCTAGTGGTTTGACCCAGTTGGAGCAGTACTTC. Residues: CASGLTQLEQYF.

Ten or more counts support this clonotype. The gene calls are TRBV5-4 and TRBJ2-2; TRBD2 matches at 12 bases. J was trimmed by 7 bases and V by 5 bases; bases with no gene match: 12. Germline V gene data show CDR1 as SGHNT and CDR2 as YYREEE (reference sequence). CDR3 length: 17 residues. The CDR3 here is CASSPLASGRAGGELFF. In DNA form, the CDR3 reads TGTGCCAGCAGTCCCCTGGCTAGCGGGAGGGCAGGCGGGGAGCTGTTTTTT.

This clonotype was found many times. The CDR3 DNA is TGTGCCAGCAGTTTTTATTGGAGACGGGGTGAAGCTTTCTTT. This translates into CASSFYWRRGEAFF. The V gene is TRBV12-3 or TRBV12-4, the J gene TRBJ1-1, with D uncertain. This CDR3 spans 14 amino acids. V lost 3 bases and J lost 7, with 15 bases in between.

This clonotype showed up many times. This chain uses TRBV18 with TRBJ2-1, with TRBD2 as a possible D gene (7 bases). V dropped 4 bases and J dropped 7 bases, with 8 bases sitting between them. This CDR3 has 12 residues. Germline-derived CDR1 and CDR2 are KGHSH and LQKENI. The CDR3 DNA is TGTGCCAGCTCACAGGGGGGGAATGAGCAGTTCTTC. Amino acids: CASSQGGNEQFF.

This clonotype was found many times. The J gene is TRBJ1-6, the V gene TRBV6-6, with D unresolved. Trimming pared 8 bases from V and 4 bases from J, leaving 6 bases between. Germline values: CDR1 MNHNY, CDR2 SVGAGI (reference sequence). This CDR3 contains 12 residues. The CDR3 DNA reads TGTGCCAGCCGAGGGTATAATTCACCCCTCCACTTT. Protein product: CASRGYNSPLHF.

This clonotype showed up many times. The V and J genes are TRBV12-3 or TRBV12-4 and TRBJ2-1, with TRBD1 matching 9 bases. V trimming: 3 bases; J trimming: 9 bases; junction bases outside the gene matches: 9. The CDR3 loop spans 15 amino acids. This chain's CDR3 is CASSFGDRDGIEQFF. CDR3 DNA: TGTGCCAGCAGTTTTGGGGACAGGGATGGTATTGAGCAGTTCTTC.

The table lists this clonotype with many counts. The chain uses TRBV10-3 and TRBJ2-7, with D hard to call. Germline assignment: CDR1 ENHRY and CDR2 SYGVKD. There are 12 residues in the CDR3. V was trimmed by 2 bases and J by 2 bases, leaving 4 bases between them. CDR3 sequence: CAISETAYEQYF. The CDR3, as DNA: TGTGCCATCAGTGAGACGGCCTACGAGCAGTACTTC.

This clonotype was counted at least ten times. The genes are TRBV7-9 and TRBJ1-1; D perhaps matches TRBD1 (5 bases). Trimming stripped 4 bases from V and 8 bases from J, with 14 bases between. The CDR3 consists of 13 residues. From germline, CDR1 is SEHNR and CDR2 FQNEAQ (reference sequence). CDR3 sequence reads: CASSSLVYREAFF. The CDR3 coding sequence is TGTGCCAGCAGCTCGTTAGTATACAGGGAAGCTTTCTTT. Combining the CDR3 with reference TRBV7-9 and TRBJ1-1 gives the whole variable domain DTGVSQNPRHKITKRGQNVTFRCDPISEHNRLYWYRQTLGQGPEFLTYFQNEAQLEKSRLLSDRFSAERPKGSFSTLEIQRTEQGDSAMYLCASSSLVYREAFFGQGTRLTVV.

This clonotype has a handful of counts. The chain employs TRBV11-2 and TRBJ1-4; D is unclear. With 6 bases removed from V and 0 bases from J, the gap between germline ends came to 11 bases. The germline V gene has CDR1 SGHAT and CDR2 FQNNGV. CDR3 length: 15 amino acids. The CDR3 reads CASSPSGATNEKLFF. CDR3 bases: TGTGCCAGCAGTCCTAGCGGGGCAACTAATGAAAAACTGTTTTTT.

In its sample, this clonotype was seen many times. The chain joins TRBV30 to TRBJ1-2, with a possible D match to TRBD1 (6 bases). V was shortened by 2 bases and J by 5 bases, with 12 bases between the two germline ends. Per the germline V gene, CDR1 is GTSNPN and CDR2 is SVGIG (reference sequence). This CDR3 has 13 residues. Here the CDR3 reads CAWSRSTGYGYTF. The CDR3 nucleotides read TGTGCCTGGAGTAGATCCACAGGGTATGGCTACACCTTC. The complete variable domain, with remaining parts taken from reference TRBV30 and TRBJ1-2, reads SQTIHQWPATLVQPVGSPLSLECTVEGTSNPNLYWYRQAAGRGLQLLFYSVGIGQISSEVPQNLSASRPQDRQFILSSKKLLLSDSGFYLCAWSRSTGYGYTFGSGTRLTVV.

This clonotype was detected many times. The chain carries TRBV20-1 and TRBJ2-1; 11 nucleotides match TRBD2. CDR3 length: 17 residues. In germline, CDR1 is DFQATT, CDR2 SNEGSKA (reference sequence). After removal of 3 bases from V and 7 bases from J, the junction contained 14 bases not matched to a gene. The CDR3 loop is CSASSSPRASGRNEQFF. The CDR3 coding sequence is TGCAGTGCTAGCTCTTCTCCTCGGGCTAGCGGGAGGAATGAGCAGTTCTTC.

This clonotype showed up just a few times. The gene calls are TRBV28 and TRBJ1-1; 10 bases agree with TRBD1. CDR3 length: 15 residues. V was pared by 2 bases and J by 8 bases, with 8 bases of the junction left unmatched. In germline, CDR1 is MDHEN, CDR2 SYDVKM. CDR3 DNA: TGTGCCAGCAGTTTAATTGGGACAGGGGTATACGAAGCTTTCTTT. Amino acids: CASSLIGTGVYEAFF.

This clonotype came up many times. The chain couples TRBV6-5 to TRBJ1-4, with D tentatively TRBD1 (6 bases). This CDR3 comprises 14 residues. CDR1 MNHEY and CDR2 SVGAGI come from the germline V gene. Trimming took 5 bases from V and 8 from J, leaving 15 bases between them. The CDR3 spells CASSVYRAGEKLFF. The CDR3 DNA sequence: TGTGCCAGCAGTGTATACAGGGCCGGCGAAAAACTGTTTTTT.

In this sample, this clonotype is medium-sized. This chain connects TRBV9 to TRBJ1-1; D is unclear. The CDR3 totals 14 residues. CDR1 and CDR2 (germline): SGDLS, YYNGEE. V dropped 0 bases and J dropped 4 bases, with 10 bases sitting between them. The CDR3 region is CASSVGAEGTEAFF. In DNA, the CDR3 is TGTGCCAGCAGCGTAGGGGCAGAAGGCACTGAAGCTTTCTTT.

This clonotype appeared many times. CDR3 sequence (DNA): TGTGCCAGCAGCGTAGCAGGGAAGGACACCATATATTTT. This codes for CASSVAGKDTIYF. The chain couples TRBV9 to TRBJ1-3, with D tentatively TRBD1 (5 bases). The CDR3 has 13 amino acids. Germline CDR1 SGDLS, CDR2 YYNGEE. V shed 0 bases and J shed 8 bases, with 9 bases lying between them.

This clonotype occurred many times. V gene TRBV5-6 combines with J gene TRBJ1-4; weak D call: TRBD1 (5 bases). Deletions cut 4 bases from V and 8 bases from J, with 18 bases between. The CDR3 runs to 15 residues. Germline CDR1 SGHDT, CDR2 YYEEEE. In DNA, the CDR3 is TGTGCCAGCAGCCAGCAGGAAGGGGTCTGGGAAAAACTGTTTTTT. Translated: CASSQQEGVWEKLFF.

This clonotype was seen ten or more times. The chain couples TRBV7-9 to TRBJ1-6; D is undetermined. Trimming removed 0 bases at V and 6 bases at J, with 0 bases between. CDR1 is SEHNR, CDR2 FQNEAQ, per germline (reference sequence). CDR3 size: 12 residues. The CDR3 DNA reads as TGTGCCAGCAGCTTAGCTAATTCACCCCTCCACTTT. Translated: CASSLANSPLHF.

This clonotype is judged medium-sized (0.01 to 0.1%). The CDR3 region has the DNA TGTGCCAGTACCTTGACTAGCGGGAGTTACGATGAGCAGTTCTTC. It codes for CASTLTSGSYDEQFF. The chain combines TRBV19 with TRBJ2-1; 12 bases align to TRBD2. Germline CDR1 and CDR2: LNHDA and SQIVND (reference sequence). The CDR3 consists of 15 residues. The ends lost 7 bases at V and 8 bases at J; junction bases unmatched: 9.

This clonotype was detected ten times or more. The V and J genes are TRBV5-4 and TRBJ2-1; 13 positions match TRBD2. CDR3 length: 15 residues. Germline V gives CDR1 SGHNT, CDR2 YYREEE (reference sequence). V trimming: 4 bases; J trimming: 8 bases; junction bases outside the gene matches: 6. The CDR3 region is CASSQGLAGLDEQFF. CDR3 coding DNA: TGTGCCAGCAGCCAGGGACTAGCGGGATTAGATGAGCAGTTCTTC.

There are a few counts of this clonotype. This sequence joins TRBV11-1 and TRBJ1-4; 7 nucleotides match TRBD1. The CDR3 is 15 amino acids. Germline V gives CDR1 SGHAT, CDR2 FQDESV (reference sequence). J was trimmed by 7 bases and V by 4 bases; bases with no gene match: 9. The CDR3 DNA follows: TGTGCCAGCAGCTCATCGACAGGGAGGGCTGAAAAACTGTTTTTT. It codes for CASSSSTGRAEKLFF.

This clonotype was found many times. The gene calls are TRBV18 and TRBJ2-5; D is undetermined. This CDR3 is 12 amino acids long. V lost 1 base and J lost 2, with 2 bases in between. Per germline, CDR1 KGHSH and CDR2 LQKENI. CDR3 loop: CASSPQQETQYF. The CDR3 DNA reads as TGTGCCAGCTCACCACAGCAAGAGACCCAGTACTTC. The full variable domain, in which reference TRBV18 and TRBJ2-5 provide the parts outside the CDR3, is NAGVMQNPRHLVRRRGQEARLRCSPMKGHSHVYWYRQLPEEGLKFMVYLQKENIIDESGMPKERFSAEFPKEGPSILRIQQVVRGDSAAYFCASSPQQETQYFGPGTRLLVL.

This clonotype was seen repeatedly, ten times or more. V gene TRBV29-1 combines with J gene TRBJ1-1; 8 bases agree with TRBD1. This CDR3 spans 14 amino acids. Losses at the gene ends were 2 bases for V and 0 bases for J; bases not matched to a gene: 2. The germline gives CDR1 SQVTM, CDR2 ANQGSEA. The CDR3 sequence: CSVEQGAVNTEAFF. The CDR3, as DNA: TGCAGCGTTGAACAGGGGGCTGTGAACACTGAAGCTTTCTTT.